This TCR beta chain was captured in a study of blood T cell repertoires in COVID-19. The CDR3 runs to 15 residues. Per germline, CDR1 ENHRY and CDR2 SYGVKD. V lost 3 bases and J lost 6; bases outside the gene matches: 6. Profiled with immunoSEQ multiplex PCR; TCRdb holds only in-frame clones, not every one. The sample holds 60,000 to 85,000 clones, approximately 80% seen once. The receptor was derived from a human donor in a cohort sampled during active COVID-19. Sequences were obtained from peripheral blood. The V and J genes are TRBV10-3 and TRBJ1-4, with 8 bases fitting TRBD1. The CDR3 loop reads CAISDSGQGYEKLFF. The DNA for the CDR3 is TGTGCCATCAGTGATAGTGGACAGGGATATGAAAAACTGTTTTTT.